The subject of this entry is one TCR beta chain. The data were obtained in a study of T cell responses to AZD1222 COVID-19 vaccine. TCRdb keeps only in-frame clones here, not all; method: immunoSEQ multiplex PCR. Of 200,000 to 300,000 clones in the sample, approximately 93% are singletons; the top ten hold roughly 0.5%. CDR1 is LNHNV, CDR2 YYDKDF, per germline (reference sequence). V was shortened by 5 bases and J by 4 bases, with 10 bases between the two germline ends. This CDR3 has 13 residues. The TCR comes from an adult in good health. The sequenced sample was peripheral blood, obtained on day 0 of AZD1222 vaccination. The V gene is TRBV15, the J gene TRBJ2-3; D unresolved. This CDR3 is CATSEPNSDTQYF. In nucleotides, the CDR3 is TGTGCCACCAGCGAGCCAAATTCAGATACGCAGTATTTT.